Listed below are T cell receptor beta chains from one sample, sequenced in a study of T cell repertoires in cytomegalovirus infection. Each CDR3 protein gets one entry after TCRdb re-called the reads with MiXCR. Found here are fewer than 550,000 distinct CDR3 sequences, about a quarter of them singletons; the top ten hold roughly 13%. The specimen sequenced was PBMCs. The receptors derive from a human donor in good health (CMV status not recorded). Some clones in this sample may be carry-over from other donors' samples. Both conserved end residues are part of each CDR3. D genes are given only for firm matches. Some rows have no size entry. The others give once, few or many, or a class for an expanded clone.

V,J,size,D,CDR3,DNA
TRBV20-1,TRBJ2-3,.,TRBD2,CSASSYASGSTDTQYF,TGCAGTGCTTCCTCCTATGCTAGCGGGAGTACAGATACGCAGTATTTT
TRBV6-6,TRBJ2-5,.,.,CASWTNQETQYF,TGTGCCAGCTGGACAAATCAAGAGACCCAGTACTTC
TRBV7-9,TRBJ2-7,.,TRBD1,CASTPTGAEQYF,TGTGCCAGCACCCCAACAGGGGCCGAGCAGTACTTC
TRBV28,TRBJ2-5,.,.,CASSLGTGKRGLQETQYF,TGTGCCAGCAGTTTAGGGACGGGAAAGCGCGGCCTCCAAGAGACCCAGTACTTC
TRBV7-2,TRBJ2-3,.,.,CASSLVGARTTRTDTQYF,TGTGCCAGCAGCTTAGTAGGCGCGAGAACTACCCGCACAGATACGCAGTATTTT
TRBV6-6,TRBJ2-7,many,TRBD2,CASSYSGTSGYEQYF,TGTGCCAGCAGTTACTCCGGGACTAGCGGCTACGAGCAGTACTTC
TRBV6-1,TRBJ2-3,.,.,CAINRAGTDTQYF,TGTGCCATAAATCGCGCCGGCACAGATACGCAGTATTTT
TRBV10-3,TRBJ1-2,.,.,CAISESEVRANYGYTF,TGTGCCATCAGTGAGTCGGAAGTAAGGGCTAACTATGGCTACACCTTC
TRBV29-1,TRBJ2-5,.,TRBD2,CSVTSVLAGAAETQYF,TGCAGCGTTACAAGCGTGTTAGCGGGAGCGGCGGAGACCCAGTACTTC
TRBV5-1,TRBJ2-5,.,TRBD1,CASSFGDRGAGEEIQYF,TGCGCCAGCAGCTTCGGGGACAGGGGCGCTGGGGAGGAGATCCAGTACTTC
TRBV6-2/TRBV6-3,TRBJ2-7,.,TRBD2,CASSYRSGRAGENEQYF,TGTGCCAGCAGTTACCGGAGTGGGCGAGCGGGAGAGAACGAGCAGTACTTC
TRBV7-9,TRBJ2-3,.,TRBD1,CASRQGGTDTQYF,TGTGCCAGCAGACAGGGGGGCACAGATACGCAGTATTTT
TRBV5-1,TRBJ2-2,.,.,CASSTGRNTGELFF,TGCGCCAGCAGCACAGGGAGGAACACCGGGGAGCTGTTTTTT
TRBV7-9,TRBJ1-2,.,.,CASTTGGGSYGYTF,TGTGCCAGCACCACGGGCGGGGGAAGCTATGGCTACACCTTC
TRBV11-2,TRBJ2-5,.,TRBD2,CASSFGTSAAGETQYF,TGTGCCAGCAGCTTTGGGACTAGCGCCGCGGGGGAGACCCAGTACTTC
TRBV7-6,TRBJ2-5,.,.,CASSVVAETQYF,TGTGCCAGCAGCGTAGTCGCCGAGACCCAGTACTTC
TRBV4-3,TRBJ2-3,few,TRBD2,CASSQYLGVSGGDTQYF,TGCGCCAGCAGCCAGTACTTGGGCGTTTCGGGGGGAGATACGCAGTATTTT
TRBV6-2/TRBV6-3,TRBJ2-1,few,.,CASGDLSSYNEQFF,TGTGCCAGCGGAGACCTAAGCTCCTACAATGAGCAGTTCTTC
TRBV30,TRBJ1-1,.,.,CAWSRMNTEAFF,TGTGCCTGGAGTAGGATGAACACTGAAGCTTTCTTT
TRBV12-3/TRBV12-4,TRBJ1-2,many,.,CASSLGPNSNYGYTF,TGTGCCAGCAGTTTAGGCCCAAACTCTAACTATGGCTACACCTTC
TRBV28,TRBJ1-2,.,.,CASSLLEAGYTF,TGTGCCAGCAGTTTACTTGAGGCTGGCTACACCTTC
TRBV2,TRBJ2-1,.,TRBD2,CAVAHSSWGLADNEQFF,TGTGCCGTCGCCCATTCCTCATGGGGACTAGCGGACAATGAGCAGTTCTTC
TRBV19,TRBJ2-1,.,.,CASSWGSPQEQFF,TGTGCCAGTAGTTGGGGTAGCCCGCAGGAGCAGTTCTTC
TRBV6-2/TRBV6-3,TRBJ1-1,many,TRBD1,CASIRGGTEAFF,TGTGCCAGCATCAGGGGGGGGACTGAAGCTTTCTTT
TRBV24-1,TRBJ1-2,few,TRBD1,CATSDPGGDYGYTF,TGTGCCACCAGTGACCCAGGGGGAGACTATGGCTACACCTTC
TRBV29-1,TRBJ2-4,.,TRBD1,CSASTGANIQYF,TGCAGCGCCTCGACAGGGGCGAACATTCAGTACTTC
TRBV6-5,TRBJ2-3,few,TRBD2,CASSYFAGAHTDTQYF,TGTGCCAGCAGTTACTTCGCGGGAGCCCACACAGATACGCAGTATTTT
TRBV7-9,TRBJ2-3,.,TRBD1,CASSSGQGVSYTQYF,TGTGCCAGCAGCTCGGGACAGGGCGTGAGTTATACGCAGTATTTT
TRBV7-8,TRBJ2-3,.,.,CASSLDWRAGGDTQYF,TGTGCCAGCAGCTTAGACTGGAGGGCCGGGGGAGATACGCAGTATTTT
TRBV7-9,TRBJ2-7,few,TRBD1,CASSEDRAEQYF,TGTGCCAGCAGCGAGGACAGGGCCGAGCAGTACTTC
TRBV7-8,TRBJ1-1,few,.,CASSPQTGHNPF,TGTGCCAGCAGCCCACAGACAGGCCACAACCCTTTT
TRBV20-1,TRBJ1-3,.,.,CSARLPSSGNTIYF,TGCAGTGCTAGGCTGCCGAGCTCTGGAAACACCATATATTTT
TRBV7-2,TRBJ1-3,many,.,CASSLGRKVSGNTIYF,TGTGCCAGCAGCTTAGGACGGAAAGTCTCTGGAAACACCATATATTTT
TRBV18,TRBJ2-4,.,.,CASSTNPLERTAKNIQYF,TGTGCCAGCTCAACGAATCCTTTAGAGAGGACGGCCAAAAACATTCAGTACTTC
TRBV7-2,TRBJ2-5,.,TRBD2,CASSLTGLAGVETQYF,TGTGCCAGCAGCTTAACCGGGCTAGCGGGAGTCGAGACCCAGTACTTC
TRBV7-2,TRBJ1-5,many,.,CASSLGTGVGQPQHF,TGTGCCAGCAGCTTAGGAACGGGCGTTGGTCAGCCCCAGCATTTT
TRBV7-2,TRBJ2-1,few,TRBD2,CASSTSGRNDEQFF,TGTGCCAGCAGCACTAGCGGGAGGAACGATGAGCAGTTCTTC
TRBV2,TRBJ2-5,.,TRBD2,CASSANPLGLAGHKETQYF,TGTGCCAGCAGTGCGAATCCCCTCGGACTAGCGGGACACAAAGAGACCCAGTACTTC